Listed here are 24 T cell receptor beta chains from one sample, sequenced in a study of blood T cell repertoires in COVID-19. The repertoire was sequenced with immunoSEQ multiplex PCR; TCRdb's copy has only in-frame clones and lacks some. Of roughly 310,000 clones listed, 88% are singletons. Sequenced input: peripheral blood. The receptors derive from a woman in her forties or fifties with active or convalescent COVID-19.

This clone was observed a single time. V and J are TRBV5-4 and TRBJ2-5; 7 nucleotides agree with TRBD1. The germline V gene has CDR1 SGHNT and CDR2 YYREEE (reference sequence). The trim removed 1 base at V and 3 bases at J, leaving 6 bases unmatched. The CDR3 has 15 amino acids. The CDR3 nucleotides are TGTGCCAGCAGCTTGAACAGGGGCACTGAAGAGACCCAGTACTTC. Protein sequence: CASSLNRGTEETQYF.

J is TRBJ1-1 and V is TRBV30; D possibly corresponds to TRBD1 (5 bases). The CDR3 is made up of 13 amino acids. Germline V gives CDR1 GTSNPN, CDR2 SVGIG (reference sequence). V lost 2 bases and J 3 bases, leaving 10 bases between the germline ends. CDR3 nucleotides: TGTGCCTGGAGTTCCCTCAGGGACACTGAAGCTTTCTTT. This encodes CAWSSLRDTEAFF.

The genes are TRBV7-8 and TRBJ1-2, with unresolved D. Trimming removed 5 bases at V and 8 bases at J, with 12 bases between. CDR1 is SGHVS, CDR2 FQNEAQ, per germline. This CDR3 region has 12 residues. This CDR3 is CASSQSLNGYTF. DNA for the CDR3: TGTGCCAGCAGCCAAAGCCTAAACGGCTACACCTTC.

The genes are TRBV9 and TRBJ2-1; the match to TRBD1 covers 9 bases. V trimming: 5 bases; J trimming: 10 bases; junction bases outside the gene matches: 10. The CDR3 covers 14 residues. From germline, CDR1 is SGDLS and CDR2 YYNGEE. The CDR3 nucleotides read TGTGCCAGCAGGACCGGGACAGGGAGTGACGAGCAGTTCTTC. As protein: CASRTGTGSDEQFF.

The chain links TRBV7-9 to TRBJ1-5; no reliable D call. The length of the CDR3 is 13 residues. The germline V and J ends were trimmed by 4 bases and 6 bases, with 10 bases remaining between them. Germline V lookup: CDR1 SEHNR, CDR2 FQNEAQ (reference sequence). As DNA, the CDR3 is TGTGCCAGCAGCTACACAGAAGGTCAGCCCCAGCATTTT. This codes for CASSYTEGQPQHF.

Remarks on this clone: The sample carries other DNA sequences with the same CDR3. The chain couples TRBV29-1 to TRBJ1-5; D is possibly TRBD1 (6 bases). Germline V lookup: CDR1 SQVTM, CDR2 ANQGSEA. Trimming took off 6 bases at V and 5 bases at J, with 14 bases between the two ends. The CDR3 loop spans 13 amino acids. The CDR3 is CSVDTGTDQPQHF. The DNA of the CDR3 is TGCAGCGTGGACACAGGGACCGATCAGCCCCAGCATTTT.

This clone was detected only once. The rearrangement uses TRBV11-2 and TRBJ1-4; 7 nucleotides line up with TRBD1. The CDR3 runs to 15 residues. With V trimmed by 5 bases and J by 8 bases, 11 bases remained unmatched. Germline V gene lookup returns CDR1 SGHAT and CDR2 FQNNGV. The DNA of the CDR3 is TGTGCCAGCAGCCACCTACAGGGGACTGGGGAAAAACTGTTTTTT. Translation gives CASSHLQGTGEKLFF.

This sequence joins TRBV30 and TRBJ2-1; perhaps TRBD2 as D (5 bases). V was pared by 2 bases and J by 6 bases, with 17 bases between. This CDR3 has 15 amino acids. Germline V gene lookup returns CDR1 GTSNPN and CDR2 SVGIG (reference sequence). This CDR3 is CAWSKGLTARNEQFF. In nucleotides, the CDR3 is TGTGCCTGGAGTAAAGGACTGACGGCACGCAATGAGCAGTTCTTC.

The chain couples TRBV19 to TRBJ2-7; 7 bases match TRBD2. Per germline, CDR1 LNHDA and CDR2 SQIVND (reference sequence). Unmatched junction bases numbered 4, after V lost 3 bases and J lost 2 bases. The CDR3 is 14 residues long. The CDR3 region has the DNA TGTGCCAGTAGTATTCCGGGGGGTGCCTACGAGCAGTACTTC. Translated, it gives CASSIPGGAYEQYF.

This chain connects TRBV30 to TRBJ1-2; D might be TRBD1 (5 bases). This CDR3 spans 13 amino acids. Deletions cut 2 bases from V and 4 bases from J, with 11 bases between. Per the germline V gene, CDR1 is GTSNPN and CDR2 is SVGIG (reference sequence). The CDR3, as DNA: TGTGCCTGGAGTTTTGACAGAGCCTATGGCTACACCTTC. It codes for CAWSFDRAYGYTF. The whole variable domain, remainder taken from reference TRBV30 and TRBJ1-2, is SQTIHQWPATLVQPVGSPLSLECTVEGTSNPNLYWYRQAAGRGLQLLFYSVGIGQISSEVPQNLSASRPQDRQFILSSKKLLLSDSGFYLCAWSFDRAYGYTFGSGTRLTVV.

This chain uses TRBV6-2 or TRBV6-3 with TRBJ2-2; TRBD2 matches at 10 bases. Unmatched junction bases numbered 12, after V lost 6 bases and J lost 8 bases. The CDR3 totals 16 residues. Germline V gives CDR1 MNHEY, CDR2 SVGEGT. CDR3 nucleotides: TGTGCCAGCAGCAAACCGAGGCCTAGCGGGAGTGGGGAGCTGTTTTTT. Protein: CASSKPRPSGSGELFF.

V is TRBV6-5 and J is TRBJ1-2, with 7 nucleotides matching TRBD1. This CDR3 is built from 16 residues. The junction had 4 bases not matched to a gene; V was cut back by 0 bases and J by 0 bases. Germline V gene lookup returns CDR1 MNHEY and CDR2 SVGAGI. CDR3 in amino acids: CASSYSTTGANYGYTF. CDR3 in DNA: TGTGCCAGCAGTTACTCCACCACAGGGGCTAACTATGGCTACACCTTC.

The gene calls are TRBV19 and TRBJ2-7; a weak D match, TRBD1 (6 bases). Germline V gene data show CDR1 as LNHDA and CDR2 as SQIVND (reference sequence). Trimming took off 5 bases at V and 2 bases at J, with 16 bases between the two ends. The CDR3 has 15 residues. CDR3 sequence: CASSPQTGIPYEQYF. The CDR3 nucleotides read TGTGCCAGTAGTCCACAAACAGGGATACCCTACGAGCAGTACTTC.

The chain has TRBV5-5 and TRBJ1-3; D is possibly TRBD1 (5 bases). Trimming stripped 2 bases from V and 2 bases from J, with 8 bases between. This CDR3 comprises 14 residues. CDR1 and CDR2 from the germline V gene are SGHKS and YYEKEE (reference sequence). The CDR3 DNA reads TGTGCCAGCAGCTTATGGGGGGCTGGAAACACCATATATTTT. Its translation is CASSLWGAGNTIYF.

The rearrangement joins TRBV11-2 to TRBJ2-2; D is possibly TRBD2 (7 bases). V was clipped by 2 bases and J by 2 bases, with 15 bases between them. Germline V gene data show CDR1 as SGHAT and CDR2 as FQNNGV. CDR3 length equals 17 residues. The CDR3 DNA follows: TGTGCCAGCAGCTTACGGGCGGGGGCCCGCAACACCGGGGAGCTGTTTTTT. The encoded protein is CASSLRAGARNTGELFF.

The sample holds one count of this clone. The chain links TRBV19 to TRBJ1-2, with D unclear. CDR3 length equals 13 residues. The germline gives CDR1 LNHDA, CDR2 SQIVND (reference sequence). V was cut by 1 base and J by 7 bases, with 10 bases left in between. The CDR3: CASSIAEGGGYTF. The DNA for the CDR3 is TGTGCCAGTAGTATAGCGGAGGGTGGTGGCTACACCTTC. Full variable domain (remainder filled in from reference TRBV19 and TRBJ1-2): DGGITQSPKYLFRKEGQNVTLSCEQNLNHDAMYWYRQDPGQGLRLIYYSQIVNDFQKGDIAEGYSVSREKKESFPLTVTSAQKNPTAFYLCASSIAEGGGYTFGSGTRLTVV.

This sequence joins TRBV2 and TRBJ2-1; the D gene is possibly TRBD2 (5 bases). Germline values: CDR1 SNHLY, CDR2 FYNNEI. With 4 bases removed from V and 7 bases from J, the gap between germline ends came to 8 bases. This CDR3 is 12 amino acids long. CDR3 amino acids: CASSGRPNEQFF. The CDR3 nucleotides are TGTGCCAGCAGTGGGAGGCCGAATGAGCAGTTCTTC.

The chain has TRBV5-8 and TRBJ2-4; possibly TRBD1 for D (6 bases). V was pared by 8 bases and J by 1 base, with 10 bases between. The CDR3 has 13 residues. Germline CDR1 SGHTS, CDR2 YDEGEE. CDR3 coding DNA: TGTGCCAGTCCTGACAGGGCCAAAAACATTCAGTACTTC. It is translated as CASPDRAKNIQYF.

The V gene is TRBV7-2, the J gene TRBJ2-2; D might be TRBD1 (6 bases). The CDR3 totals 14 residues. Deletions cut 4 bases from V and 3 bases from J, with 9 bases between. Per the germline V gene, CDR1 is SGHTA and CDR2 is FQGNSA. Written as DNA, the CDR3 is TGTGCCAGCAGCTGGGGGCAGTACACCGGGGAGCTGTTTTTT. This encodes CASSWGQYTGELFF. The variable domain in full, completed from reference TRBV7-2 and TRBJ2-2, reads GAGVSQSPSNKVTEKGKDVELRCDPISGHTALYWYRQSLGQGLEFLIYFQGNSAPDKSGLPSDRFSAERTGGSVSTLTIQRTQQEDSAVYLCASSWGQYTGELFFGEGSRLTVL.

This clone was seen once. The chain is built from TRBV30 and TRBJ1-1, with 7 bases matching TRBD1. This CDR3 contains 13 residues. The V and J ends lost 7 bases and 9 bases, in that order; junction bases with no gene match: 14. Germline V gene lookup returns CDR1 GTSNPN and CDR2 SVGIG (reference sequence). The CDR3 reads CASETGILTQAFF. The DNA of the CDR3 is TGTGCCTCCGAGACAGGGATCTTGACTCAAGCTTTCTTT.

The chain links TRBV25-1 to TRBJ2-7; the match to TRBD1 covers 10 bases. V gave up 4 bases and J gave up 4 bases; unmatched junction bases: 4. Germline assignment: CDR1 MGHDK and CDR2 SYGVNS. The CDR3 totals 14 residues. CDR3 residues: CASSVPGQGYEQYF. CDR3 sequence (DNA): TGTGCCAGCAGTGTGCCGGGACAGGGGTACGAGCAGTACTTC.

The chain employs TRBV30 and TRBJ1-4, with 9 positions matching TRBD1. The CDR3 spans 13 residues. With V trimmed by 5 bases and J by 8 bases, 6 bases remained unmatched. Germline assignment: CDR1 GTSNPN and CDR2 SVGIG (reference sequence). The CDR3 DNA follows: TGTGCCTGGGGACAGGGGTTAGGGGAAAAACTGTTTTTT. This encodes CAWGQGLGEKLFF.

V gene TRBV19 combines with J gene TRBJ2-6, with D possibly matching TRBD2 (5 bases). CDR1 LNHDA and CDR2 SQIVND come from the germline V gene (reference sequence). V dropped 6 bases and J dropped 0 bases, with 12 bases sitting between them. CDR3 length equals 16 residues. CDR3 sequence: CASRYTGSSGANVLTF. CDR3 DNA: TGTGCCAGTAGGTACACGGGAAGCTCTGGGGCCAACGTCCTGACTTTC.

The chain employs TRBV11-2 and TRBJ1-4; D ambiguous. The CDR3 sequence is 12 residues long. V was clipped by 4 bases and J by 7 bases, with 7 bases between them. CDR1 is SGHAT, CDR2 FQNNGV, per germline. DNA for the CDR3: TGTGCCAGCAGCTCCCCCGGTGAAAAACTGTTTTTT. Protein product: CASSSPGEKLFF.